These 19 T cell receptor beta chains originate from one sample sequenced in a study of tissue T cells after allogeneic stem cell transplantation. Produced via immunoSEQ multiplex PCR; TCRdb's table is partial and in-frame only. The profile covers about 40,000 clones, with over 85% appearing a single time and about 4% taken by the ten largest. The specimen was blood, collected before transplantation. The receptors shown here come from a woman aged 35 to 70 who later had graft-versus-host disease after an allogeneic stem cell transplant.

J is TRBJ1-1 and V is TRBV11-2; D ambiguous. V was shortened by 5 bases and J by 4 bases, with 17 bases between the two germline ends. The CDR3 sequence is 15 residues long. Germline V gives CDR1 SGHAT, CDR2 FQNNGV. CDR3 region: CASSLRNTVGTEAFF. CDR3 DNA: TGTGCCAGCAGCCTAAGGAACACCGTTGGCACTGAAGCTTTCTTT.

J is TRBJ1-2 and V is TRBV28; D unclear. CDR1 and CDR2 from the germline V gene are MDHEN and SYDVKM. The CDR3 extends over 13 amino acids. Between the trimmed V and J ends, which lost 3 bases and 2 bases, there was a span of 7 bases. The CDR3 DNA reads TGTGCCAGCAGTTTCGACGGAAACTATGGCTACACCTTC. This sequence encodes CASSFDGNYGYTF.

The chain recombines TRBV12-5 with TRBJ2-1; D not resolved. CDR3 length: 16 residues. CDR1 is LGHNT, CDR2 FRNRAP, per germline. The V gene lost 2 bases and the J gene lost 0 bases, with 11 bases spanning the gap. In DNA form, the CDR3 reads TGTGCTAGTGGTTTGTGGTTCCCCTACTCCTACAATGAGCAGTTCTTC. This encodes CASGLWFPYSYNEQFF.

The sample holds one count of this clone. The chain carries TRBV7-2 and TRBJ2-5; D unclear. This CDR3 contains 15 residues. V dropped 4 bases and J dropped 0 bases, with 12 bases sitting between them. Germline V gene lookup returns CDR1 SGHTA and CDR2 FQGNSA. CDR3 protein: CASSSDASYQETQYF. CDR3 sequence (DNA): TGTGCCAGCAGCTCAGACGCTTCGTACCAAGAGACCCAGTACTTC. Variable domain in full (rest from reference TRBV7-2 and TRBJ2-5): GAGVSQSPSNKVTEKGKDVELRCDPISGHTALYWYRQSLGQGLEFLIYFQGNSAPDKSGLPSDRFSAERTGGSVSTLTIQRTQQEDSAVYLCASSSDASYQETQYFGPGTRLLVL.

This chain uses TRBV18 with TRBJ2-2, with TRBD2 identical over 8 bases. CDR3 length: 15 amino acids. Germline CDR1 reads KGHSH; CDR2 reads LQKENI. Trimming at V came to 6 bases and at J to 0 bases, leaving 3 bases not matched to a gene. CDR3: CASSLGLANTGELFF. Written as DNA, the CDR3 is TGTGCCAGCTCGCTGGGACTAGCGAACACCGGGGAGCTGTTTTTT.

The chain recombines TRBV27 with TRBJ2-1, with 14 bases aligning to TRBD2. Germline loops: CDR1 MNHEY, CDR2 SMNVEV (reference sequence). The CDR3 consists of 16 residues. The V gene end was trimmed by 4 bases and the J gene end by 6 bases; junction bases not matched to a gene: 5. The CDR3 loop reads CASSSQTSGRGNEQFF. As DNA, the CDR3 is TGTGCCAGCAGTTCCCAGACTAGCGGGAGGGGCAATGAGCAGTTCTTC.

V usage is TRBV6-6 and J usage is TRBJ2-2, with TRBD2 identical over 10 bases. Trimming took 5 bases from V and 7 from J; bases not matched to a gene: 4. This CDR3 contains 14 residues. Germline V lookup: CDR1 MNHNY, CDR2 SVGAGI (reference sequence). CDR3 coding DNA: TGTGCCAGCAGTCAAGCGGGAGGGTTCGGGGAGCTGTTTTTT. This sequence encodes CASSQAGGFGELFF.

The V call is TRBV4-1, the J call TRBJ2-6; TRBD2 might be the D (6 bases). This CDR3 region has 17 residues. Germline CDR1 MGHRA, CDR2 YSYEKL. V lost 4 bases and J lost 0, with 13 bases in between. CDR3 bases: TGCGCCAGCAGCCCCTGGGAGGACTACTCTGGGGCCAACGTCCTGACTTTC. Translated, it gives CASSPWEDYSGANVLTF.

This chain connects TRBV5-5 to TRBJ2-3; D possibly corresponds to TRBD2 (7 bases). The CDR3 loop spans 15 amino acids. Looked up from germline, CDR1 is SGHKS and CDR2 is YYEKEE (reference sequence). Trimming took off 1 base at V and 4 bases at J, with 13 bases between the two ends. The chain's CDR3 is CASSLRGAESDTQYF. In DNA form, the CDR3 reads TGTGCCAGCAGCTTGCGGGGGGCAGAGTCAGATACGCAGTATTTT.

The chain joins TRBV7-9 to TRBJ1-1, with D perhaps matching TRBD1 (5 bases). The CDR3 is 16 amino acids. V was pared by 5 bases and J by 0 bases, with 16 bases between. Germline V gene lookup returns CDR1 SEHNR and CDR2 FQNEAQ (reference sequence). This chain's CDR3 is CASSRGTESLNTEAFF. The CDR3 DNA is TGTGCCAGCAGCCGAGGGACGGAGAGCTTGAACACTGAAGCTTTCTTT.

The chain uses TRBV4-3 and TRBJ2-3; 12 nucleotides line up with TRBD2. CDR1 LGHNA and CDR2 YSLEER come from the germline V gene. The CDR3 loop spans 18 amino acids. V shed 1 base and J 6 bases; nucleotides not matched to a gene: 11. Here the CDR3 reads CASSQAVPSGRVLDTQYF. Here the CDR3 DNA reads TGCGCCAGCAGCCAAGCGGTGCCTAGCGGGAGGGTCTTGGATACGCAGTATTTT.

The gene calls are TRBV10-3 and TRBJ2-7; 11 positions agree with TRBD1. CDR1 ENHRY and CDR2 SYGVKD come from the germline V gene. The V segment lost 4 bases and the J segment 1 base; nucleotides outside the gene matches: 21. The CDR3 is 21 amino acids. The CDR3 DNA reads as TGTGCCATCAGTGTCTCTCTGCTGGGGACAGGGGGTAACATAATATCCTACGAGCAGTACTTC. Encoded protein: CAISVSLLGTGGNIISYEQYF.

The rearrangement links TRBV7-2 to TRBJ1-2; unclear D gene. Germline assignment: CDR1 SGHTA and CDR2 FQGNSA. The CDR3 totals 16 residues. Trimming shortened V by 5 bases and J by 6 bases, and 22 bases separated the two germline ends. CDR3 sequence (DNA): TGTGCCAGCAGCCCAACTAATTATTTTAGGGCCCATGGCTACACCTTC. This sequence encodes CASSPTNYFRAHGYTF.

This chain uses TRBV7-9 with TRBJ2-7, with D possibly matching TRBD1 (6 bases). V was pared by 5 bases and J by 7 bases, with 24 bases between. This CDR3 region has 16 residues. Per germline, CDR1 SEHNR and CDR2 FQNEAQ (reference sequence). CDR3 sequence reads: CASSPPLQGSFKEQYF. The CDR3 nucleotides read TGTGCCAGCAGCCCCCCCCTACAGGGATCGTTTAAAGAGCAGTACTTC. The full variable domain, rest sourced from reference TRBV7-9 and TRBJ2-7, is DTGVSQNPRHKITKRGQNVTFRCDPISEHNRLYWYRQTLGQGPEFLTYFQNEAQLEKSRLLSDRFSAERPKGSFSTLEIQRTEQGDSAMYLCASSPPLQGSFKEQYFGPGTRLTVT.

The chain carries TRBV5-1 and TRBJ2-2, with D possibly matching TRBD1 (5 bases). The CDR3 consists of 13 residues. Trimming pared 5 bases from V and 3 bases from J, leaving 8 bases between. Germline V lookup: CDR1 SGHRS, CDR2 YFSETQ. The DNA of the CDR3 is TGCGCCAGCAGGACAGAGGACACCGGGGAGCTGTTTTTT. Encoded protein: CASRTEDTGELFF.

J is TRBJ2-7 and V is TRBV6-2 or TRBV6-3; 9 positions match TRBD2. CDR1 and CDR2 from the germline V gene are MNHEY and SVGEGT. This CDR3 is built from 16 residues. V dropped 3 bases and J dropped 6; count of bases not matched to a gene: 12. The CDR3 DNA reads as TGTGCCAGCAGTTATAGGCTAGCGGGAATCAACTTCGAGCAGTACTTC. Translated: CASSYRLAGINFEQYF.

The genes are TRBV6-1 and TRBJ1-1; no clear D gene. This CDR3 is 13 amino acids long. Trimming took 1 base from V and 5 from J, leaving 8 bases between them. CDR1 MNHNS and CDR2 SASEGT come from the germline V gene. CDR3 sequence (DNA): TGTGCCAGCAGTGAAGTAACGGGGACTGAAGCTTTCTTT. Protein product: CASSEVTGTEAFF.

The chain employs TRBV7-9 and TRBJ1-4; no clear D gene. CDR3 length equals 15 residues. V lost 3 bases, J lost 0 bases, and 8 bases lay in between. The germline V gene encodes CDR1 SEHNR and CDR2 FQNEAQ (reference sequence). The CDR3: CASSFWVATNEKLFF. For the CDR3, the DNA is TGTGCCAGCAGCTTTTGGGTTGCAACTAATGAAAAACTGTTTTTT.

V and J are TRBV7-9 and TRBJ1-3; 7 positions match TRBD1. V shed 5 bases, J shed 2 bases, and the junction held 15 bases outside the gene matches. The CDR3 is 18 amino acids. CDR1 is SEHNR and CDR2 is FQNEAQ in the germline V gene (reference sequence). The CDR3 nucleotides read TGTGCCAGCAGCCCCTTTTTGTCCCCCGACAGGGCTGGAAACACCATATATTTT. This codes for CASSPFLSPDRAGNTIYF. Full variable domain (rest looked up from reference TRBV7-9 and TRBJ1-3): DTGVSQNPRHKITKRGQNVTFRCDPISEHNRLYWYRQTLGQGPEFLTYFQNEAQLEKSRLLSDRFSAERPKGSFSTLEIQRTEQGDSAMYLCASSPFLSPDRAGNTIYFGEGSWLTVV.